This T cell receptor (beta chain) was sequenced in a study of metastatic and nonmetastatic thyroid tumors. The overall study: Repertoires of blood and of tissue (tumor or nodule) from malignant and benign thyroid patients were compared.

All patients were treatment-naive before thyroid surgery. By share, this clone counts as medium-sized. Other nucleotide sequences in the sample specify the same CDR3. TCRdb reprocessed the PCR reads via MiXCR. The sample contains roughly 21,000 clones, about 30% of which appear only once. The clonotype originates from a male donor with papillary thyroid cancer or a benign thyroid nodule (not recorded which). Some clones in this sample may be carry-over from other donors' samples. The material sequenced was tumor tissue.

The CDR3 DNA follows: TGTGCCACCCACCGGGCCCCGAAGGGGCAGCCCCAGCATTTT. As protein: CATHRAPKGQPQHF. This chain links TRBV28 with TRBJ1-5; tentatively, D is TRBD1 (5 bases). The CDR3 runs to 14 residues. The V and J ends lost 10 bases and 7 bases respectively, with 20 bases between them. CDR1 is MDHEN, CDR2 SYDVKM, per germline.